These T cell receptor beta chains were read from a single sample in a study of OX40 agonist ivuxolimab in advanced cancers. Method: immunoSEQ multiplex PCR; TCRdb's copy keeps in-frame clones and lacks some. In the table there are 45,000 to 65,000 clones, roughly 84% of which are singletons. The source was CD4+ or CD8+ T cells sorted from blood, collected in a trial of the OX40 agonist ivuxolimab. These TCRs come from an adult with an advanced solid tumor such as melanoma, head and neck, liver or kidney cancer. Both conserved end residues are part of each CDR3. The D gene is left open where the match is weak. A clone size is listed for some rows: how often the clone was seen (once, few, many), or a class if it is expanded.

CDR3 protein | CDR3 DNA | clone size | J gene | V gene | D gene
CASNPPGLSSYEQYF | TGTGCCAGCAACCCACCGGGATTGAGCTCCTACGAGCAGTACTTC | NA | TRBJ2-7 | TRBV6-5 | NA
CASRGTGANEKLFF | TGCGCCAGCAGAGGGACAGGGGCCAATGAAAAACTGTTTTTT | medium-sized | TRBJ1-4 | TRBV4-1 | TRBD1
CASSYEGGRANYGYTF | TGTGCCAGCAGTTATGAAGGTGGCAGGGCTAACTATGGCTACACCTTC | NA | TRBJ1-2 | TRBV6-6 | NA
CASSPPSGVGVYYEQYF | TGTGCCAGCAGTCCCCCATCTGGGGTAGGGGTCTACTACGAGCAGTACTTC | NA | TRBJ2-7 | TRBV28 | NA
CASRRRGGPEAFF | TGCGCCAGCAGGCGGAGGGGGGGGCCTGAAGCTTTCTTT | NA | TRBJ1-1 | TRBV10-2 | NA
CASSQALAENQPQHF | TGTGCCAGCAGCCAAGCACTTGCGGAGAATCAGCCCCAGCATTTT | NA | TRBJ1-5 | TRBV5-4 | NA
CATRYSGTASPNYGYTF | TGTGCCACCAGGTATTCCGGGACAGCAAGTCCTAACTATGGCTACACCTTC | NA | TRBJ1-2 | TRBV28 | TRBD1
CASRGSYNEQFF | TGTGCCAGCAGGGGGTCCTACAATGAGCAGTTCTTC | NA | TRBJ2-1 | TRBV14 | NA
CASSRQGGYNEQFF | TGTGCCAGCAGCAGACAGGGGGGTTACAATGAGCAGTTCTTC | few | TRBJ2-1 | TRBV27 | TRBD1
CASSQRQTLTGELFF | TGTGCCAGCAGTCAAAGACAGACCCTAACCGGGGAGCTGTTTTTT | NA | TRBJ2-2 | TRBV2 | NA
CAGREGATGELFF | TGTGCCGGTAGGGAGGGGGCAACCGGGGAGCTGTTTTTT | NA | TRBJ2-2 | TRBV6-6 | NA
CASSFGTGYTF | TGTGCCAGCAGCTTTGGGACTGGCTACACCTTC | NA | TRBJ1-2 | TRBV11-2 | NA
CASSVEEFTEAFF | TGTGCCAGCAGCGTTGAGGAGTTCACTGAAGCTTTCTTT | NA | TRBJ1-1 | TRBV9 | NA
CASSRGANEKLFF | TGTGCCAGCAGCAGGGGAGCTAATGAAAAACTGTTTTTT | NA | TRBJ1-4 | TRBV7-2 | NA
CASSVRTGRENGYTF | TGTGCCAGTAGTGTCCGGACAGGGAGAGAGAATGGCTACACCTTC | NA | TRBJ1-2 | TRBV19 | TRBD1
CASSQGGQPGEKLFF | TGTGCCAGCAGCCAAGGGGGACAGCCTGGTGAAAAACTGTTTTTT | NA | TRBJ1-4 | TRBV4-2 | TRBD1
CASSPGSGGDTEAFF | TGCGCCAGCAGCCCCGGAAGCGGTGGGGACACTGAAGCTTTCTTT | NA | TRBJ1-1 | TRBV5-1 | NA